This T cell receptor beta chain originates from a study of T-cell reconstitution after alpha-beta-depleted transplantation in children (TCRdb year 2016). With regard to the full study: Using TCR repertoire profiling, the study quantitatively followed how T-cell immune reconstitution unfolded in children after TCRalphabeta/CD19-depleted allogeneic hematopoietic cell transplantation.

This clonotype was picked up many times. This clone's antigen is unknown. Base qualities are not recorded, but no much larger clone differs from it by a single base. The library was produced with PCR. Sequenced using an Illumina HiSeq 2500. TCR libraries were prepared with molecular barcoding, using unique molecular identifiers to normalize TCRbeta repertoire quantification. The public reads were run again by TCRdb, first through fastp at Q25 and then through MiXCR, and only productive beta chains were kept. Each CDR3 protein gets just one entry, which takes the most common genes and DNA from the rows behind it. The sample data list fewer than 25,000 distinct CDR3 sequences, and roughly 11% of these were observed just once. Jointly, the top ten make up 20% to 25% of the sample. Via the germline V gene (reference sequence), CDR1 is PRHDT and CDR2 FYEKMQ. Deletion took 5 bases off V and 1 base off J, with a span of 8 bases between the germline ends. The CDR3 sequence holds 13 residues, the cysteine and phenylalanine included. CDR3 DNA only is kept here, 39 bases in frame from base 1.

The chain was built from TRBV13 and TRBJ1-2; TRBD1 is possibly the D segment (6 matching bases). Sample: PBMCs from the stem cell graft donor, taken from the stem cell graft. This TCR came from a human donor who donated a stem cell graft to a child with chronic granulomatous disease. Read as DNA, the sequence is TGTGCCAGCAGCGGACAGAATAACTATGGCTACACCTTC. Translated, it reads CASSGQNNYGYTF.